The source of this TCR beta chain is a study of OX40 agonist ivuxolimab in advanced cancers. Study-wide findings and caveats: Antigen targets of the expanded peripheral T cells went undetermined.

Comments on this clone: The antigen remains unidentified.

Baseline was the first blood sampling point, followed by cycle 4 day 1 and cycle 7 day 1. Sequenced by immunoSEQ multiplex PCR; TCRdb stores in-frame clones only, minus some. This repertoire shows 50,000 to 70,000 clones, about 82% found once; its top ten account for 2.8%. Germline CDR1 MNHEY, CDR2 SVGAGI. CDR3 length: 15 amino acids. V dropped 3 bases and J dropped 4 bases, with 16 bases sitting between them. The V and J genes are TRBV6-5 and TRBJ2-7; possibly TRBD1 or TRBD2 for D (5 bases each). The sequenced sample was CD4+ or CD8+ T cells sorted from blood, obtained in a trial of the OX40 agonist ivuxolimab. The clonotype was recovered from an adult with an advanced solid tumor such as melanoma, head and neck, liver or kidney cancer. CDR3 sequence: CASSYTVLGVYEQYF. CDR3 bases: TGTGCCAGCAGTTATACCGTCTTGGGGGTGTACGAGCAGTACTTC.